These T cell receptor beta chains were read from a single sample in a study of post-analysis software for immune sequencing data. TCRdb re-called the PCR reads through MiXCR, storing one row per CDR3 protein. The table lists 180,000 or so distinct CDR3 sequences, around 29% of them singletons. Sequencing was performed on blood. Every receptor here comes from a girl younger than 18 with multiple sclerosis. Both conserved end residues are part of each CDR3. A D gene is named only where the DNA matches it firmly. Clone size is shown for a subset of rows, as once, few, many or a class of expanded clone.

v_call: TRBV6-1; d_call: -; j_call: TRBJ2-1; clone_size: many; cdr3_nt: TGTGCCAGCAGGGGGGGAAGGAGGGTCCTCTCCTACAATGAGCAGTTCTTC; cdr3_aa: CASRGGRRVLSYNEQFF
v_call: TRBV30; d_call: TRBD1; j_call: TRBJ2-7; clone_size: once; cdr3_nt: TGTGCCTGGAGCAGGGGGAGCTCCTACGAGCAGTACTTC; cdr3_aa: CAWSRGSSYEQYF
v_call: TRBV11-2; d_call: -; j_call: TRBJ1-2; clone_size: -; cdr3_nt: TGTGCCTGCAGCTTAGTAGGTGGAAGGGCTAACTATGGCTACACCTTC; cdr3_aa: CACSLVGGRANYGYTF
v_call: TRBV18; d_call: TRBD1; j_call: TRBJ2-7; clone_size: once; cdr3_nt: TGTGCCAGCTCACCAAAAGACAGGGACCGCGAGCAGTACTTC; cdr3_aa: CASSPKDRDREQYF
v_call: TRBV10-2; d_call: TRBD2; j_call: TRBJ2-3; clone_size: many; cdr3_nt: TGCGCCAGCAGTGAAACTAGCGGGAGTATAGATACGCAGTATTTT; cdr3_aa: CASSETSGSIDTQYF
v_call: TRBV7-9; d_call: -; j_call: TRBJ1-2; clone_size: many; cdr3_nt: TGTGCCAGCAGCTTAGAACAAGGCGTCGGGGGCTACACCTTC; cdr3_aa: CASSLEQGVGGYTF
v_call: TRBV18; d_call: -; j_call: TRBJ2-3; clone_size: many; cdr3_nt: TGTGCCAGCTCACAACAGGGCTCGACAGATACGCAGTATTTT; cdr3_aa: CASSQQGSTDTQYF
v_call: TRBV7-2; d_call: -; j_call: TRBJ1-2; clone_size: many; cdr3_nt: TGTGCCAGCAGCTTAATGTATGGCGGTGGCTACACCTTC; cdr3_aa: CASSLMYGGGYTF
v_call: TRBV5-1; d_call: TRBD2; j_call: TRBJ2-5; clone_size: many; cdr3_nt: TGCGCCAGCAGCCCCCAGACTAGCGGAATGACCCAGTACTTC; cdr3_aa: CASSPQTSGMTQYF
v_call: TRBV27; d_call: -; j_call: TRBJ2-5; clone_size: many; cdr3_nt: TGTGCCAGCAGTTTAAGGATAAGGCAGACCCAGTACTTC; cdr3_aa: CASSLRIRQTQYF
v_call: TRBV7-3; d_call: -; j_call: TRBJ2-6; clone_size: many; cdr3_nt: TGTGCCAGCAGCTTCATGGGTTCTGGGGCCAACGTCCTGACTTTC; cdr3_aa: CASSFMGSGANVLTF
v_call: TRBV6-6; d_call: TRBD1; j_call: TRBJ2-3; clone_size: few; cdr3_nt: TGTGCCAGCAGCTACACGGGACAGGGAGGAGCTACGCAGTATTTT; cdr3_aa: CASSYTGQGGATQYF
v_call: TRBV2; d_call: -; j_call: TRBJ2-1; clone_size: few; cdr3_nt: TGTGCCAGCAGTGAGGAAGGGGAGCAGTTCTTC; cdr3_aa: CASSEEGEQFF
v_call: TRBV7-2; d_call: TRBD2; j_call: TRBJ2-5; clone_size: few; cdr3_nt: TGTGCCAGCAGCTTTGGCGGGGGGGATTATGAGACCCAGTACTTC; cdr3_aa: CASSFGGGDYETQYF
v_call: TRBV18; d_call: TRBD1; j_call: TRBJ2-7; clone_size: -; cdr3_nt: TGTGCCAGCTCAACCTACGACAGGGGATCCTACGAGCAGTACTTC; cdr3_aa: CASSTYDRGSYEQYF
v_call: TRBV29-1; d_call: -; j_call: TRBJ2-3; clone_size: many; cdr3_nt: TGCAGCTCTAAGGGACCTTCGGATACGCAGTATTTT; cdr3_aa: CSSKGPSDTQYF
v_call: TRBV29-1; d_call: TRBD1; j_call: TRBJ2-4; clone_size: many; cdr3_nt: TGCAGCGTTGCCAAGACAGGGGGCAGAGACATTCAGTACTTC; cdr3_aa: CSVAKTGGRDIQYF